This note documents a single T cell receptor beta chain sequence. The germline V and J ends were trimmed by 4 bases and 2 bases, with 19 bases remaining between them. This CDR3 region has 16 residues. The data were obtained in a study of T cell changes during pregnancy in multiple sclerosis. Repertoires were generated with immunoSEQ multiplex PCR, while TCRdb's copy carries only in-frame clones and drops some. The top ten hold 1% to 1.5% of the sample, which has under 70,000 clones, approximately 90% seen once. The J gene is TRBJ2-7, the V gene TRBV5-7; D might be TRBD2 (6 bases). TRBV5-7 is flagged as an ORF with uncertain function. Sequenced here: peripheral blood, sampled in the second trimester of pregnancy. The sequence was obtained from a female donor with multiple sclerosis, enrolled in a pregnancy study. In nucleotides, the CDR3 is TGTGCCAGCAGCCTACGGGACTCGTATTCCCCCTACGAGCAGTACTTC. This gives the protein CASSLRDSYSPYEQYF.